A selection of T cell receptor beta chains follows, all from one sample in a study of graft-versus-host responses after intestinal transplantation. No antigen is known for these receptors. Some clones are missing from TCRdb's copy, which holds only in-frame ones; the method was immunoSEQ multiplex PCR. The table includes 80,000 to 100,000 clones, 85% to 90% detected once. The sample here was unstimulated CD4+ T cells sorted from spleen or lymph node cells, taken before intestinal transplant. The source is a human donor who received an intestinal transplant. Each CDR3 is given with its conserved first and last residue. Fields, in order: J gene, V gene, D gene, clone size, CDR3 DNA, CDR3 protein. A D gene is named only where the DNA matches it firmly. The size entry is marked missing in some rows and otherwise reads once, few, many or a size class.

TRBJ1-2 | TRBV14 | - | - | TGTGCCAGCAGCCAAGATACCGGGTTTGGAGGCTACACCTTC | CASSQDTGFGGYTF
TRBJ1-4 | TRBV5-4 | TRBD1 | once | TGTGCCAGCAGCCGTGGACAGGGACGGGGTGAAAAACTGTTTTTT | CASSRGQGRGEKLFF
TRBJ1-1 | TRBV7-9 | - | - | TGTGCCAGCAGCTTTGGCGGGAACACTGAAGCTTTCTTT | CASSFGGNTEAFF
TRBJ1-4 | TRBV5-1 | - | - | TGCGCCAGCAGCTTGGAGGGACACCAAGCTGAAAAACTGTTTTTT | CASSLEGHQAEKLFF
TRBJ2-2 | TRBV6-6 | TRBD1 | - | TGTGCCAGCAGTTACTCGGGGACAGGCCTGACCGGGGAGCTGTTTTTT | CASSYSGTGLTGELFF
TRBJ1-2 | TRBV5-4 | - | - | TGTGCCAGCAGCTTGGCAGCATGGACATATGGCTACACCTTC | CASSLAAWTYGYTF
TRBJ2-1 | TRBV6-5 | - | - | TGTGCCAGCAGTTACTCCCTAGTCCATGAGCAGTTCTTC | CASSYSLVHEQFF
TRBJ1-2 | TRBV2 | TRBD1 | - | TGTGCCAGCAGTCGGACAGGGCCGAACTATGGCTACACCTTC | CASSRTGPNYGYTF
TRBJ2-3 | TRBV18 | - | - | TGTGCCAGCTCACCAGGCCTGGGGGCCGGCACAGATACGCAGTATTTT | CASSPGLGAGTDTQYF
TRBJ2-7 | TRBV11-2 | TRBD1 | - | TGTGCCAGCAGCTTAGTTCCCGGACAGGGAGCCTACGAGCAGTACTTC | CASSLVPGQGAYEQYF
TRBJ1-2 | TRBV5-1 | - | - | TGCGCCAGCAGCTTGGGGGGAGCCACTGGCTACACCTTC | CASSLGGATGYTF
TRBJ1-1 | TRBV6-5 | TRBD1 | - | TGTGCCAGCAGTCCCCTACAGGGGGGACGGACTGAAGCTTTCTTT | CASSPLQGGRTEAFF
TRBJ1-5 | TRBV7-8 | - | - | TGTGCCAGCAGCCAAGGTCCCAGACTACATAGCAATCAGCCCCAGCATTTT | CASSQGPRLHSNQPQHF
TRBJ2-2 | TRBV9 | TRBD2 | - | TGTGCCAGCAGCTTCCGGGGGGAAAACACCGGGGAGCTGTTTTTT | CASSFRGENTGELFF
TRBJ2-3 | TRBV5-5 | TRBD2 | - | TGTGCCAGCAGCTTGGGGATAGCGGGGGGTTTGGATACGCAGTATTTT | CASSLGIAGGLDTQYF
TRBJ2-2 | TRBV5-4 | TRBD1 | once | TGTGCCAGCAGCTCCCCAGGGGGGACAGGGGTAGGGCCCACCGGGGAGCTGTTTTTT | CASSSPGGTGVGPTGELFF
TRBJ1-2 | TRBV9 | TRBD1 | - | TGTGCCAGCAGTCGCGGGACAGGGGTTGACTATGGCTACACCTTC | CASSRGTGVDYGYTF
TRBJ1-6 | TRBV7-6 | - | - | TGTGCCAGCAGCTTAGGTGGAGTCGGGGATTCACCCCTCCACTTT | CASSLGGVGDSPLHF
TRBJ2-2 | TRBV1 | - | - | TGCACCAGCAGCCAAGAGTTTTGGCGGGGGCCCGGGGAGCTGTTTTTT | CTSSQEFWRGPGELFF